This T cell receptor beta chain was recorded in a study of T cells in localized non-small cell lung cancer. The CDR3 spans 15 residues. Trimming removed 3 bases from V and 3 bases from J, with 12 bases in between. Germline V lookup: CDR1 SGDLS, CDR2 YYNGEE. TCRdb keeps only in-frame clones here, not all; method: immunoSEQ multiplex PCR. The table has roughly 30,000 clones, approximately 90% seen once. The source is a woman aged 18-49 years with stage I lung adenocarcinoma. This material consisted of peripheral blood, taken before any cancer treatment. The chain links TRBV9 to TRBJ1-4; possible D gene TRBD1, 6 bases. CDR3: CASSATTGPNEKLFF. The CDR3 DNA follows: TGTGCCAGCAGCGCAACGACAGGCCCTAATGAAAAACTGTTTTTT.